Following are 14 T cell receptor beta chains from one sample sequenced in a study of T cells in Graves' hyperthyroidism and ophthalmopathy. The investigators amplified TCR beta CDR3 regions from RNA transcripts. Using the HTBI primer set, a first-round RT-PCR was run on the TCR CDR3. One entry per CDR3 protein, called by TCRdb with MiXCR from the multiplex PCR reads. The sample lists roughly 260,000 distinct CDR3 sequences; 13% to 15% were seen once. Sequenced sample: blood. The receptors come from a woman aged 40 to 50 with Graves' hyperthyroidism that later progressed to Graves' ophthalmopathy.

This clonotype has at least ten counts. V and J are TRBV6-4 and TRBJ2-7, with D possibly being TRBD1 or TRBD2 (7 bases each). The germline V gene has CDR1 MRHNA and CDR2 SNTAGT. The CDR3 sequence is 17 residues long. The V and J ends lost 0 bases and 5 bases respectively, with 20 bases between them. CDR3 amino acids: CASSDSGPGGEEDEQYF. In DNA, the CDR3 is TGTGCCAGCAGTGACTCGGGCCCAGGGGGGGAGGAGGACGAGCAGTACTTC.

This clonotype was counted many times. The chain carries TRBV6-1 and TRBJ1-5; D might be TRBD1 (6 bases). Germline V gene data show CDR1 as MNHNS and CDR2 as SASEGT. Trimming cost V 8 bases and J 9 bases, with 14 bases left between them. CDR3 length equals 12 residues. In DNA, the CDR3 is TGTGCCAGCTCTGGGGGCGGCAGGCCCCAGCATTTT. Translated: CASSGGGRPQHF.

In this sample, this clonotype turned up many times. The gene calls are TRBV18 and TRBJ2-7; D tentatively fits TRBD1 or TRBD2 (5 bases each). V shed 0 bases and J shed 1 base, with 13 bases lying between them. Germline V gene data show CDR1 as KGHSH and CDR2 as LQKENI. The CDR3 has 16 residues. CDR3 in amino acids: CASSPPGATWSYEQYF. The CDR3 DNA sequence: TGTGCCAGCTCACCACCCGGGGCCACATGGTCCTACGAGCAGTACTTC.

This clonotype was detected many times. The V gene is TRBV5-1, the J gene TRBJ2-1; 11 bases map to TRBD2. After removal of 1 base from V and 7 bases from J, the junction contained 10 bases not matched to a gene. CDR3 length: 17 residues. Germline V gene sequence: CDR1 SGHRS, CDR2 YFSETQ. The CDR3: CASSLTSGRERDNEQFF. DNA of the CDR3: TGCGCCAGCAGCTTGACTAGCGGGAGAGAGAGAGATAATGAGCAGTTCTTC.

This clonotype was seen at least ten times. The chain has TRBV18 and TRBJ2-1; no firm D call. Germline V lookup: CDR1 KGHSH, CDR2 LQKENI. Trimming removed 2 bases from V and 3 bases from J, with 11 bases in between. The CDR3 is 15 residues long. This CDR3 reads CASSPKDLYYNEQFF. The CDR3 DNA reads TGTGCCAGCTCACCAAAGGACCTATACTACAATGAGCAGTTCTTC.

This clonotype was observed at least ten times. The CDR3 nucleotides are TGTGCCATCAGTGAGAGGTCAGCGATGAACACTGAAGCTTTCTTT. It encodes CAISERSAMNTEAFF. This rearrangement joins TRBV10-3 to TRBJ1-1; no clear D. V was pared by 2 bases and J by 0 bases, with 10 bases between. The CDR3 is made up of 15 amino acids. The germline V gene has CDR1 ENHRY and CDR2 SYGVKD.

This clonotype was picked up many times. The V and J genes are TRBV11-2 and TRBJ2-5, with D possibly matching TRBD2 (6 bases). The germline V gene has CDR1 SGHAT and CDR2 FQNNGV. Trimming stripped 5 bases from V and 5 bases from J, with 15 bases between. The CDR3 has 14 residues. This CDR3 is CASSPGRDWETQYF. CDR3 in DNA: TGTGCCAGCAGCCCGGGACGGGACTGGGAGACCCAGTACTTC.

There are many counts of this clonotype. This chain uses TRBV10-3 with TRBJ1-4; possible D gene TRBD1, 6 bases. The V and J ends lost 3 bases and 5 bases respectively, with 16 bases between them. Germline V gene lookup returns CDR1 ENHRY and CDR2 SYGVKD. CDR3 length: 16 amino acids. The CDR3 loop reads CAISDSTGLGNEKLFF. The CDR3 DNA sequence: TGTGCCATCAGTGATTCGACAGGCCTTGGGAATGAAAAACTGTTTTTT.

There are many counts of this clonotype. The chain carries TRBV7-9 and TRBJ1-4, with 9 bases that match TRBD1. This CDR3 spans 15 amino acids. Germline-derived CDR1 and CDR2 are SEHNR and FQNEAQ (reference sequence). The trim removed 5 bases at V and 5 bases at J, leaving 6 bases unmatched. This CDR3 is CASSPWTGVNEKLFF. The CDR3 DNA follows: TGTGCCAGCAGCCCCTGGACAGGGGTCAATGAAAAACTGTTTTTT.

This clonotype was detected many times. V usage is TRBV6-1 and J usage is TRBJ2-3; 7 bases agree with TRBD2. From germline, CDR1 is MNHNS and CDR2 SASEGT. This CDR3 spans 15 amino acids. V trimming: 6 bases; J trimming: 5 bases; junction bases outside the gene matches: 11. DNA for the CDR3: TGTGCCAGCAGCCTCGGACTAGAGTTTGGAGATACGCAGTATTTT. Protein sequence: CASSLGLEFGDTQYF.

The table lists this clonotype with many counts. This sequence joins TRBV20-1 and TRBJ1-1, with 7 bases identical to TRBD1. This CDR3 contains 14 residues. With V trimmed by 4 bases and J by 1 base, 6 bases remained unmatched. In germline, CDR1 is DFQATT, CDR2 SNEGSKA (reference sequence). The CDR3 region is CSATRQGTNTEAFF. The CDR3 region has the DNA TGCAGTGCTACCCGACAGGGCACGAACACTGAAGCTTTCTTT.

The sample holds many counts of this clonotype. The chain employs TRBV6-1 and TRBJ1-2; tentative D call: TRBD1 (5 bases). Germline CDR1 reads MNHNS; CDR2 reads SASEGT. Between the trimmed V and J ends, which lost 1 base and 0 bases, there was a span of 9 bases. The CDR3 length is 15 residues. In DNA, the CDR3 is TGTGCCAGCAGTGAAGTCGCAGGGACTAACTATGGCTACACCTTC. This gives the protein CASSEVAGTNYGYTF.

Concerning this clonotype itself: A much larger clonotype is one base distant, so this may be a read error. The CDR3 nucleotides read TGTGCCAGCAGTGACTGGGTCCGAGAGACCCAGTACTTC. Its protein product is CASSDWVRETQYF. The chain carries TRBV6-1 and TRBJ2-5; unclear D gene. The CDR3 length is 13 residues. The V gene lost 3 bases and the J gene lost 4 bases, with 9 bases spanning the gap. Germline lookup yields CDR1 MNHNS and CDR2 SASEGT.

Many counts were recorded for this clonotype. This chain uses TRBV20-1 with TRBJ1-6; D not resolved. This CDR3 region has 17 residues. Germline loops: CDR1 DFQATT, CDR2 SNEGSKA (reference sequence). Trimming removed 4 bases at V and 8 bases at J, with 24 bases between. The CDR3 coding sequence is TGCAGTGCTACCAGGACGGCTCGGATGAATGATGATTCACCCCTCCACTTT. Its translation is CSATRTARMNDDSPLHF.